The clone carrying this T cell receptor (beta chain) was detected ten times or more. Antigen unknown. The data originate from a study of T cells after yellow fever vaccination. Study-level background: Low-cell-number fractions were prepared with SMART-Seq v4 Ultra Low Input.

Findings and limits, study-wide: Reappearing after the booster were most of the clones from primary vaccination (about 96% CD4, approximately 88% CD8). Weaker, the secondary response had a peak occurring faster, on day 5 versus 15.

MiXCR was run by TCRdb on the 5' RACE reads, yielding one entry per CDR3 protein. Among a few hundred thousand distinct CDR3 sequences listed, approximately 3.8% were seen once. There are 14 residues in the CDR3. The V end was cut by 7 bases, the J end by 4 bases, with 13 bases between. The germline CDR1 and CDR2 sequences are SGHVS and FQNEAQ. This sequence was found in a man between 18 and 29 years old who received the YFV17D yellow fever vaccine. This chain uses TRBV7-8 with TRBJ2-2; D gene unclear. Sequencing used PBMCs, obtained on the day of the yellow fever booster vaccination. CDR3 DNA: TGTGCCAGCATGCCTTTTTGGGCCACCGGGGAGCTGTTTTTT. Translating it yields CASMPFWATGELFF.